The clone carrying this T cell receptor (beta chain) appeared many times. Its antigen is unidentified. This entry is derived from a study of T cells in Graves' hyperthyroidism and ophthalmopathy. Findings and caveats of the study: It was a median around seven months before onset that the model predicted ophthalmopathy.

Amplified regions were TCR beta CDR3 sequences from RNA transcripts. Initially, a first-round RT-PCR of the TCR CDR3 employed the HTBI primer set. TCRdb redid the calling of the multiplex PCR reads with MiXCR, one entry per CDR3 protein. This sample yields about 260,000 distinct CDR3 sequences, of which roughly 22% are seen a single time; 64% belongs to the top ten. Germline V lookup: CDR1 KGHDR, CDR2 SFDVKD. V shed 4 bases and J 8 bases; nucleotides not matched to a gene: 17. The CDR3 totals 18 residues. Diagnoses rested on clinical symptoms, serum thyroxine and TRAb, thyroid ultrasound and orbital computed tomography. Roughly 9.1 ml of fresh peripheral blood supplied the PBMCs.

The sample was blood. This receptor was identified in a man aged 30-40 years with Graves' ophthalmopathy. V usage is TRBV24-1 and J usage is TRBJ2-1; 9 positions match TRBD2. CDR3 region: CATSDRTLASGTVDEQFF. CDR3 in DNA: TGTGCCACCAGTGACCGGACCCTCGCTAGCGGGACGGTCGATGAGCAGTTCTTC.